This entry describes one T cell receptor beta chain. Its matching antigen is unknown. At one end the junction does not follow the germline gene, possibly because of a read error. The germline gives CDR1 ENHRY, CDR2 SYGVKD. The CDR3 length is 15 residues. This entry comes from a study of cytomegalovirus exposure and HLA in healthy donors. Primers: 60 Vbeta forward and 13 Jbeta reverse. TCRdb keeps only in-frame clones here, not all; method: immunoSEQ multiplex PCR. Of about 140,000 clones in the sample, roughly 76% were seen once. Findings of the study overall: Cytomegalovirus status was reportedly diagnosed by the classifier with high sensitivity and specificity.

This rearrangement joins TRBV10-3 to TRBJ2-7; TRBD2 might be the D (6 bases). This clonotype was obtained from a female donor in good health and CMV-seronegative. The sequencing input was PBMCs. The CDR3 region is CAISDPGLESYGQYF. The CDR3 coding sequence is TGTGCCATCAGCGACCCGGGACTCGAATCCTACGGGCAGTACTTC.